The next 27 T cell receptor beta chains were all read from a single sample in a study of cytomegalovirus exposure and HLA in healthy donors. The repertoire was sequenced with immunoSEQ multiplex PCR; TCRdb's copy has only in-frame clones and lacks some. The repertoire holds some 120,000 clones, about 85% seen once, with under 2.5% in the top ten. The sample consisted of PBMCs. These receptors came from a woman between 25 and 40 years old in good health and CMV-seronegative.

This clone was picked up a small number of times. The chain carries TRBV7-9 and TRBJ1-6; no definite D call. Germline loops: CDR1 SEHNR, CDR2 FQNEAQ (reference sequence). This CDR3 spans 12 amino acids. Trimming stripped 5 bases from V and 6 bases from J, with 5 bases between. CDR3 protein: CASSRGNSPLHF. The CDR3 nucleotides read TGTGCCAGCAGCCGGGGTAATTCACCCCTCCACTTT.

Only one count was recorded for this clone. The chain joins TRBV5-6 to TRBJ1-2; 9 nucleotides line up with TRBD1. Germline values: CDR1 SGHDT, CDR2 YYEEEE. CDR3 length: 16 residues. The V gene end was trimmed by 0 bases and the J gene end by 8 bases; junction bases not matched to a gene: 11. The CDR3 bases are TGTGCCAGCAGCTTGGGAATCCGGACAGGGGAGGAAGGCTACACCTTC. It is translated as CASSLGIRTGEEGYTF.

This clone was recorded once. This chain uses TRBV5-1 with TRBJ1-1; 7 nucleotides line up with TRBD1. Germline values: CDR1 SGHRS, CDR2 YFSETQ. This CDR3 is 12 amino acids long. V lost 3 bases, J lost 5 bases, and 1 base stayed unmatched. The CDR3 protein is CASSYRGTEAFF. The CDR3 DNA sequence: TGCGCCAGCAGCTACAGGGGAACTGAAGCTTTCTTT.

The chain employs TRBV5-6 and TRBJ2-1, with 8 bases aligning to TRBD2. Trimming at V came to 4 bases and at J to 6 bases, leaving 9 bases not matched to a gene. This CDR3 has 15 amino acids. The germline gives CDR1 SGHDT, CDR2 YYEEEE. The CDR3 DNA sequence: TGTGCCAGCAGCCGGGGAGTAGCGGGGTTCAATGAGCAGTTCTTC. Its protein product is CASSRGVAGFNEQFF. The complete variable domain, with remaining parts taken from reference TRBV5-6 and TRBJ2-1, reads DAGVTQSPTHLIKTRGQQVTLRCSPKSGHDTVSWYQQALGQGPQFIFQYYEEEERQRGNFPDRFSGHQFPNYSSELNVNALLLGDSALYLCASSRGVAGFNEQFFGPGTRLTVL.

The genes are TRBV9 and TRBJ2-3; 9 bases align to TRBD2. From germline, CDR1 is SGDLS and CDR2 YYNGEE. CDR3 length equals 16 residues. V shed 0 bases, J shed 6 bases, and the junction held 8 bases outside the gene matches. In DNA form, the CDR3 reads TGTGCCAGCAGCGTAGCTGGCGGGGGGGCCCGGGATACGCAGTATTTT. Translation: CASSVAGGGARDTQYF.

The gene calls are TRBV6-6 and TRBJ1-1, with D perhaps matching TRBD1 (6 bases). The CDR3 sequence is 15 residues long. Trimming shortened V by 0 bases and J by 4 bases, and 12 bases separated the two germline ends. Germline lookup yields CDR1 MNHNY and CDR2 SVGAGI (reference sequence). The DNA for the CDR3 is TGTGCCAGCAGTTACTCAGGGGGTTCGGGCACTGAAGCTTTCTTT. Translating gives CASSYSGGSGTEAFF.

This clone was picked up one time. V usage is TRBV5-1 and J usage is TRBJ1-1; D possibly corresponds to TRBD1 (5 bases). V lost 0 bases to trimming and J lost 1 base, with 10 bases between them. This CDR3 has 15 amino acids. CDR1 and CDR2 (germline): SGHRS, YFSETQ. The CDR3 DNA reads as TGCGCCAGCAGCTTGGTTACGGGGGGGAACACTGAAGCTTTCTTT. Translated: CASSLVTGGNTEAFF.

The V gene is TRBV13, the J gene TRBJ2-7, with a tentative D call TRBD2 (6 bases). The germline gives CDR1 PRHDT, CDR2 FYEKMQ (reference sequence). This CDR3 is 14 amino acids long. Deletions cut 6 bases from V and 2 bases from J, with 14 bases between. As DNA, the CDR3 is TGTGCCAGCAGGCGTCAGGGAGGCCCCTACGAGCAGTACTTC. Protein: CASRRQGGPYEQYF.

This sequence joins TRBV9 and TRBJ2-1; TRBD2 might be the D (6 bases). The germline V gene encodes CDR1 SGDLS and CDR2 YYNGEE. The CDR3 has 17 amino acids. The V gene lost 0 bases and the J gene lost 0 bases, with 13 bases spanning the gap. The CDR3 region has the DNA TGTGCCAGCAGCGTAGGGTCCGGGGGAAGCTCCTACAATGAGCAGTTCTTC. This codes for CASSVGSGGSSYNEQFF. Combining the CDR3 with reference TRBV9 and TRBJ2-1 gives the whole variable domain DSGVTQTPKHLITATGQRVTLRCSPRSGDLSVYWYQQSLDQGLQFLIQYYNGEERAKGNILERFSAQQFPDLHSELNLSSLELGDSALYFCASSVGSGGSSYNEQFFGPGTRLTVL.

This chain links TRBV19 with TRBJ1-2; D gene uncertain. Germline V gives CDR1 LNHDA, CDR2 SQIVND (reference sequence). V was trimmed by 7 bases and J by 8 bases, leaving 20 bases between them. The length of the CDR3 is 14 residues. In DNA form, the CDR3 reads TGTGCCAGTATCGGAACGAGGAGGCTGGGGGGCTACACCTTC. Translating it yields CASIGTRRLGGYTF.

The V and J genes are TRBV6-5 and TRBJ1-2; D possibly corresponds to TRBD1 (6 bases). CDR1 and CDR2 (germline): MNHEY, SVGAGI. V was clipped by 5 bases and J by 8 bases, with 21 bases between them. The CDR3 extends over 15 amino acids. CDR3 sequence reads: CASSRPWTEVGGYTF. CDR3 sequence (DNA): TGTGCCAGCAGTCGACCCTGGACAGAAGTGGGCGGCTACACCTTC.

This chain joins TRBV6-6 and TRBJ1-5; D might be TRBD1 (5 bases). There are 15 residues in the CDR3. The V and J ends lost 6 bases and 5 bases respectively, with 17 bases between them. Germline V lookup: CDR1 MNHNY, CDR2 SVGAGI (reference sequence). The CDR3 reads CASSPRGGPHQPQHF. The CDR3 nucleotides read TGTGCCAGCAGCCCCCGGGGGGGACCCCATCAGCCCCAGCATTTT.

CDR3 in DNA: TGTGCCAGCAGCCCCTATTCAGGGAATGGCTACACCTTC. It encodes CASSPYSGNGYTF. The chain combines TRBV9 with TRBJ1-2; weak D call: TRBD1 (5 bases). The CDR3 is 13 residues long. Trimming took 4 bases from V and 6 from J, leaving 13 bases between them. Germline CDR1 and CDR2: SGDLS and YYNGEE.

The chain recombines TRBV5-1 with TRBJ1-2; 7 bases are a match to TRBD1. Germline V gene lookup returns CDR1 SGHRS and CDR2 YFSETQ. Losses at the gene ends were 4 bases for V and 6 bases for J; bases not matched to a gene: 9. This CDR3 comprises 14 residues. The CDR3 DNA sequence: TGCGCCAGCAGCCAGGGACAGCTGTATCATGGCTACACCTTC. It codes for CASSQGQLYHGYTF.

This CDR3 is CASSGSSVDTQYF. The CDR3 region has the DNA TGTGCCAGCAGTGGTTCCTCCGTGGATACGCAGTATTTT. This chain joins TRBV6-4 and TRBJ2-3; the D is unclear. Germline CDR1 and CDR2: MRHNA and SNTAGT. This CDR3 has 13 amino acids. V lost 4 bases and J lost 6, with 11 bases in between.

This rearrangement joins TRBV7-6 to TRBJ2-1, with 10 bases matching TRBD2. With V trimmed by 1 base and J by 9 bases, 6 bases remained unmatched. Germline CDR1 is SGHVS and CDR2 is FNYEAQ. The CDR3 covers 15 residues. The CDR3 coding sequence is TGTGCCAGCAGCTTAGGCGGGACTAGCGCGGGTGAGCAGTTCTTC. Its translation is CASSLGGTSAGEQFF.

This clone was counted only a few times. The chain joins TRBV6-6 to TRBJ2-1; 10 nucleotides align to TRBD2. This CDR3 spans 16 amino acids. Germline trimming cut 6 bases from V and 4 bases from J; bases unmatched to any gene: 9. Germline V gene data show CDR1 as MNHNY and CDR2 as SVGAGI (reference sequence). The CDR3, as DNA: TGTGCCAGCAGAGACCGAGCGGGGGGGCCGTACAATGAGCAGTTCTTC. Translated, it gives CASRDRAGGPYNEQFF.

The chain employs TRBV11-2 and TRBJ1-1; D is undetermined. V lost 2 bases, J lost 1 base, and 5 bases lay in between. CDR3 length equals 13 residues. The V gene's germline CDR1 is SGHAT and CDR2 FQNNGV. The CDR3 sequence: CASSLSRNTEAFF. The CDR3 DNA follows: TGTGCCAGCAGCTTATCCCGGAACACTGAAGCTTTCTTT.

The rearrangement uses TRBV9 and TRBJ2-7; a possible D gene is TRBD1 (5 bases). The length of the CDR3 is 13 residues. CDR1 and CDR2 (germline): SGDLS, YYNGEE. With 4 bases removed from V and 2 bases from J, the gap between germline ends came to 10 bases. CDR3 sequence: CASSSDRTYEQYF. The CDR3 coding sequence is TGTGCCAGCAGCTCTGACAGAACCTACGAGCAGTACTTC.

V and J are TRBV15 and TRBJ1-2; the D gene is possibly TRBD1 (6 bases). This CDR3 spans 11 amino acids. V was shortened by 8 bases and J by 2 bases, with 6 bases between the two germline ends. Per the germline V gene, CDR1 is LNHNV and CDR2 is YYDKDF (reference sequence). CDR3 in amino acids: CATQGNYGYTF. CDR3 coding DNA: TGTGCCACCCAGGGGAACTATGGCTACACCTTC.

The chain combines TRBV30 with TRBJ2-7, with D possibly being TRBD2 (5 bases). Trimming took off 3 bases at V and 2 bases at J, with 14 bases between the two ends. The V gene's germline CDR1 is GTSNPN and CDR2 SVGIG (reference sequence). The CDR3 length is 14 residues. CDR3 coding DNA: TGTGCCTGGAGGTACAGTACGGGAACCTACGAGCAGTACTTC. Its protein is CAWRYSTGTYEQYF.

V and J are TRBV4-1 and TRBJ2-5; TRBD1 agrees at 8 bases. V dropped 3 bases and J dropped 4; count of bases not matched to a gene: 4. CDR3 length equals 14 residues. Germline V lookup: CDR1 MGHRA, CDR2 YSYEKL. Written as DNA, the CDR3 is TGCGCCAGCAGCCACCCCGGACAGGGAGAGACCCAGTACTTC. It encodes CASSHPGQGETQYF.

This chain connects TRBV9 to TRBJ2-1; D is unclear. The CDR3 contains 14 residues. V was clipped by 8 bases and J by 0 bases, with 12 bases between them. CDR1 is SGDLS, CDR2 YYNGEE, per germline. The CDR3 region is CASHPASSYNEQFF. CDR3 coding DNA: TGTGCCAGTCATCCAGCGAGCTCCTACAATGAGCAGTTCTTC. Filled out from reference TRBV9 and TRBJ2-1, the complete variable domain reads DSGVTQTPKHLITATGQRVTLRCSPRSGDLSVYWYQQSLDQGLQFLIQYYNGEERAKGNILERFSAQQFPDLHSELNLSSLELGDSALYFCASHPASSYNEQFFGPGTRLTVL.

This clone was observed a single time. The J gene is TRBJ1-1, the V gene TRBV4-1, with D perhaps matching TRBD1 (6 bases). With 1 base removed from V and 0 bases from J, the gap between germline ends came to 12 bases. CDR3 size: 16 residues. Germline CDR1 is MGHRA and CDR2 is YSYEKL. The CDR3 DNA follows: TGCGCCAGCAGCCAAGTCGGTTCAGGGGTGAACACTGAAGCTTTCTTT. As protein: CASSQVGSGVNTEAFF.

This clone was recorded only once. The genes are TRBV5-6 and TRBJ1-1, with D perhaps matching TRBD1 (5 bases). CDR3 size: 14 residues. V gave up 0 bases and J gave up 5 bases, with 11 bases separating them. Germline CDR1 SGHDT, CDR2 YYEEEE. This chain's CDR3 is CASSLAGGRTEAFF. The CDR3 region has the DNA TGTGCCAGCAGCTTGGCGGGGGGGAGGACTGAAGCTTTCTTT.

V and J are TRBV6-5 and TRBJ1-3, with D hard to call. The length of the CDR3 is 16 residues. The germline V gene encodes CDR1 MNHEY and CDR2 SVGAGI. Trimming stripped 4 bases from V and 0 bases from J, with 13 bases between. The CDR3 DNA follows: TGTGCCAGCAGTTTCGACGGGTCGTACTCTGGAAACACCATATATTTT. Protein product: CASSFDGSYSGNTIYF.

The chain employs TRBV6-1 and TRBJ1-5; no reliable D call. This CDR3 has 14 residues. Trimming removed 4 bases from V and 6 bases from J, with 13 bases in between. Germline V gives CDR1 MNHNS, CDR2 SASEGT. The CDR3 protein is CASSATGKGQPQHF. The DNA for the CDR3 is TGTGCCAGCAGTGCGACCGGGAAAGGTCAGCCCCAGCATTTT.